These 24 T cell receptor beta chains share one sample of origin, sequenced in a study of T cell changes during pregnancy in multiple sclerosis. TCRdb's table, derived via immunoSEQ multiplex PCR, lists solely in-frame clones and lacks some. There are 45,000 to 55,000 clones in the sample; about 90% occur only once, and less than 0.2% lies in the top ten. This specimen was CD4+ T cells from peripheral blood mononuclear cells, taken after pregnancy. These receptor sequences come from a female donor in good health, enrolled as a control in a pregnancy study.

This clone was seen a single time. For the CDR3, the DNA is TGTGCCAGCAATGAAAACAGGGGTCTTGCAGAAGCTTTCTTT. This codes for CASNENRGLAEAFF. The chain is built from TRBV6-5 and TRBJ1-1; 7 bases are a match to TRBD1. V lost 7 bases to trimming and J lost 8 bases; unmatched junction nucleotides: 13. Germline V gives CDR1 MNHEY, CDR2 SVGAGI. The CDR3 is made up of 14 amino acids.

Concerning this clone: The sample has other DNA sequences that encode this CDR3 too. The chain links TRBV4-1 to TRBJ1-4, with D uncertain. Germline CDR1 MGHRA, CDR2 YSYEKL. The CDR3 runs to 15 residues. Trimming cost V 6 bases and J 0 bases, with 11 bases left between them. For the CDR3, the DNA is TGCGCCAGCAGTCCACAGATCGCAACTAATGAAAAACTGTTTTTT. It is translated as CASSPQIATNEKLFF.

The chain combines TRBV4-2 with TRBJ2-7; 7 bases are shared with TRBD1. CDR3 length: 14 residues. CDR1 and CDR2 from the germline V gene are LGHNA and YNFKEQ. V lost 1 base to trimming and J lost 1 base; unmatched junction nucleotides: 1. CDR3 in DNA: TGTGCCAGCAGCCAAGGGGACAGATCCTACGAGCAGTACTTC. Encoded protein: CASSQGDRSYEQYF.

The chain employs TRBV4-3 and TRBJ2-2; no reliable D call. The length of the CDR3 is 15 residues. Germline loops: CDR1 LGHNA, CDR2 YSLEER. V was cut by 1 base and J by 2 bases, with 8 bases left in between. The CDR3, as DNA: TGCGCCAGCAGCCAAGTCGGTCCCAACACCGGGGAGCTGTTTTTT. Translated, it gives CASSQVGPNTGELFF.

The gene calls are TRBV29-1 and TRBJ1-1; possible D gene TRBD1, 6 bases. V gave up 7 bases and J gave up 4 bases, with 16 bases separating them. Germline V gives CDR1 SQVTM, CDR2 ANQGSEA. This CDR3 is 13 amino acids long. The CDR3 sequence is CSGIRTGSTEAFF. In nucleotides, the CDR3 is TGCAGCGGTATCCGTACAGGGTCCACTGAAGCTTTCTTT.

This sequence joins TRBV5-1 and TRBJ2-7; tentative D call: TRBD2 (6 bases). The germline V gene has CDR1 SGHRS and CDR2 YFSETQ. The CDR3 runs to 15 residues. Trimming removed 1 base at V and 0 bases at J, with 11 bases between. The CDR3 here is CASSLFAGSSYEQYF. As DNA, the CDR3 is TGCGCCAGCAGCTTGTTTGCGGGGAGCTCCTACGAGCAGTACTTC. Full variable domain (remainder filled in from reference TRBV5-1 and TRBJ2-7): KAGVTQTPRYLIKTRGQQVTLSCSPISGHRSVSWYQQTPGQGLQFLFEYFSETQRNKGNFPGRFSGRQFSNSRSEMNVSTLELGDSALYLCASSLFAGSSYEQYFGPGTRLTVT.

This chain uses TRBV9 with TRBJ2-5, with 10 bases that match TRBD1. V lost 0 bases, J lost 4 bases, and 12 bases stayed unmatched. The CDR3 is 18 residues long. CDR1 and CDR2 (germline): SGDLS, YYNGEE. The CDR3 DNA follows: TGTGCCAGCAGCGTAGGGTTTTTGGGACAGGGGTATGGAGAGACCCAGTACTTC. Translated, it gives CASSVGFLGQGYGETQYF. Together with reference TRBV9 and TRBJ2-5, the CDR3 gives the full variable domain: DSGVTQTPKHLITATGQRVTLRCSPRSGDLSVYWYQQSLDQGLQFLIQYYNGEERAKGNILERFSAQQFPDLHSELNLSSLELGDSALYFCASSVGFLGQGYGETQYFGPGTRLLVL.

The chain employs TRBV21-1 and TRBJ2-7; no check of the table's D call, TRBD2, against the DNA was made. TRBV21-1 is a recognized pseudogene. The length of the CDR3 is 15 residues. The CDR3 loop is CASSSLAGGLSWQYF. The DNA for the CDR3 is TGTGCCAGCAGCAGCTTGGCGGGGGGCCTCTCGTGGCAGTACTTC.

J is TRBJ1-1 and V is TRBV30; D is unclear. The germline V gene has CDR1 GTSNPN and CDR2 SVGIG (reference sequence). V lost 3 bases, J lost 7 bases, and 27 bases lay in between. The CDR3 runs to 17 residues. CDR3 sequence (DNA): TGTGCCTGGAGGGGAGCTCGGGGTACCGCTGGAAATGATGAAGCTTTCTTT. This translates into CAWRGARGTAGNDEAFF.

J is TRBJ1-4 and V is TRBV11-1, with 7 bases identical to TRBD1. Trimming took 4 bases from V and 7 from J; bases not matched to a gene: 9. There are 15 residues in the CDR3. The germline CDR1 and CDR2 sequences are SGHAT and FQDESV (reference sequence). The CDR3 protein is CASSSADRRREKLFF. The CDR3 DNA reads as TGTGCCAGCAGCTCCGCGGACAGGCGTCGTGAAAAACTGTTTTTT.

The CDR3 protein is CASSGNRKETQYF. Here the CDR3 DNA reads TGTGCCAGCAGTGGAAACAGGAAAGAGACCCAGTACTTC. This chain links TRBV25-1 with TRBJ2-5, with a tentative D call TRBD1 (5 bases). CDR1 is MGHDK and CDR2 is SYGVNS in the germline V gene. There are 13 residues in the CDR3. Trimming took 4 bases from V and 3 from J, leaving 9 bases between them.

This clone appeared a single time. The chain couples TRBV13 to TRBJ1-2; 7 nucleotides line up with TRBD1. Germline values: CDR1 PRHDT, CDR2 FYEKMQ (reference sequence). This CDR3 spans 13 amino acids. Trimming at V came to 5 bases and at J to 3 bases, leaving 3 bases not matched to a gene. This chain's CDR3 is CASSIGTDYGYTF. The CDR3, as DNA: TGTGCCAGCAGCATCGGGACAGACTATGGCTACACCTTC.

A few counts support this clone. The V call is TRBV7-2, the J call TRBJ1-2; D may be TRBD1 (6 bases). The V and J ends lost 8 bases and 2 bases respectively, with 12 bases between them. CDR1 and CDR2 (germline): SGHTA, FQGNSA. This CDR3 has 13 residues. The CDR3 sequence: CASGGQLNYGYTF. Written as DNA, the CDR3 is TGTGCCAGCGGCGGACAGTTGAACTATGGCTACACCTTC. The whole variable domain, remainder taken from reference TRBV7-2 and TRBJ1-2, is GAGVSQSPSNKVTEKGKDVELRCDPISGHTALYWYRQSLGQGLEFLIYFQGNSAPDKSGLPSDRFSAERTGGSVSTLTIQRTQQEDSAVYLCASGGQLNYGYTFGSGTRLTVV.

The genes are TRBV29-1 and TRBJ1-1; unclear D gene. Germline V lookup: CDR1 SQVTM, CDR2 ANQGSEA. The CDR3 contains 11 residues. V gave up 6 bases and J gave up 6 bases, with 11 bases separating them. The CDR3 coding sequence is TGCAGCGTGGCCCTGAATGCTGAAGCTTTCTTT. Protein product: CSVALNAEAFF.

The chain joins TRBV19 to TRBJ2-1, with 7 positions matching TRBD1. CDR1 LNHDA and CDR2 SQIVND come from the germline V gene (reference sequence). Unmatched junction bases numbered 5, after V lost 5 bases and J lost 4 bases. The CDR3 totals 14 residues. The CDR3 DNA is TGTGCCAGTAGTCCCCAGACAGGGTACAATGAGCAGTTCTTC. This codes for CASSPQTGYNEQFF.

The chain is built from TRBV18 and TRBJ2-5; D may be TRBD2 (5 bases). The CDR3 consists of 14 residues. Trimming took off 2 bases at V and 5 bases at J, with 12 bases between the two ends. CDR1 and CDR2 (germline): KGHSH, LQKENI. CDR3 DNA: TGTGCCAGCTCACCAGGACTGAGTTCGGAGACCCAGTACTTC. It translates to CASSPGLSSETQYF. The whole variable domain, remainder taken from reference TRBV18 and TRBJ2-5, is NAGVMQNPRHLVRRRGQEARLRCSPMKGHSHVYWYRQLPEEGLKFMVYLQKENIIDESGMPKERFSAEFPKEGPSILRIQQVVRGDSAAYFCASSPGLSSETQYFGPGTRLLVL.

The V gene is TRBV9, the J gene TRBJ1-6, with 7 positions matching TRBD1. V dropped 4 bases and J dropped 6; count of bases not matched to a gene: 7. CDR1 and CDR2 (germline): SGDLS, YYNGEE. The CDR3 totals 15 residues. The DNA for the CDR3 is TGTGCCAGCAGCCCCCAGACAGGGATTAATTCACCCCTCCACTTT. Protein sequence: CASSPQTGINSPLHF.

The chain links TRBV7-2 to TRBJ2-3; 10 nucleotides line up with TRBD2. V trimming: 5 bases; J trimming: 3 bases; junction bases outside the gene matches: 14. From germline, CDR1 is SGHTA and CDR2 FQGNSA. This CDR3 comprises 18 residues. The CDR3 DNA follows: TGTGCCAGCAGCCCAAAGATTTTAGCGGGGGGACGTACAGATACGCAGTATTTT. It translates to CASSPKILAGGRTDTQYF.

This clone was seen a handful of times. V and J are TRBV5-3 and TRBJ1-2; no firm D call. TRBV5-3 is an open reading frame, and its role is uncertain. V shed 2 bases and J shed 7 bases, with 15 bases lying between them. CDR3 size: 14 residues. The CDR3, as DNA: TGTGCCAGAAGCTTCGACATATTGGTACGTGGCTACACCTTC. It translates to CARSFDILVRGYTF.

V is TRBV29-1 and J is TRBJ2-3; D is perhaps TRBD2 (6 bases). This CDR3 has 15 residues. CDR1 and CDR2 from the germline V gene are SQVTM and ANQGSEA. Trimming left V 4 bases short and J 0 bases short, with 14 bases between. This chain's CDR3 is CSVGIGLASTDTQYF. The CDR3 DNA is TGCAGCGTTGGTATAGGGCTAGCGAGCACAGATACGCAGTATTTT.

The rearrangement uses TRBV5-1 and TRBJ2-2, with 8 bases matching TRBD1. Unmatched junction bases numbered 5, after V lost 4 bases and J lost 0 bases. The length of the CDR3 is 16 residues. CDR1 and CDR2 from the germline V gene are SGHRS and YFSETQ. For the CDR3, the DNA is TGCGCCAGCAGCGTGGGACAGGTGACGAACACCGGGGAGCTGTTTTTT. It specifies CASSVGQVTNTGELFF.

This rearrangement joins TRBV9 to TRBJ2-4, with 9 bases fitting TRBD1. V gave up 3 bases and J gave up 0 bases; unmatched junction bases: 13. The CDR3 runs to 19 residues. Germline loops: CDR1 SGDLS, CDR2 YYNGEE. CDR3 protein: CASSASTGGGRLAKNIQYF. DNA for the CDR3: TGTGCCAGCAGCGCCTCGACAGGGGGAGGGAGGTTAGCCAAAAACATTCAGTACTTC.

The V gene is TRBV18, the J gene TRBJ1-1, with 7 bases lining up with TRBD1. Trimming removed 2 bases from V and 1 base from J; junction bases left unmatched: 1. The germline gives CDR1 KGHSH, CDR2 LQKENI. This CDR3 is built from 14 residues. The CDR3: CASSPNRGNTEAFF. CDR3 DNA: TGTGCCAGCTCACCAAACAGGGGGAACACTGAAGCTTTCTTT.

The CDR3 here is CASSSKRGWRGNEQFF. The CDR3 DNA follows: TGTGCCAGCAGTTCAAAGCGGGGGTGGAGGGGCAATGAGCAGTTCTTC. This chain connects TRBV6-5 to TRBJ2-1, with 8 bases lining up with TRBD2. The germline V gene has CDR1 MNHEY and CDR2 SVGAGI. The V segment lost 4 bases and the J segment 6 bases; nucleotides outside the gene matches: 11. This CDR3 comprises 16 residues.